The source of this T cell receptor (beta chain) is a study of blood T cell repertoires in COVID-19. The CDR3 runs to 18 residues. CDR1 and CDR2 from the germline V gene are MGHRA and YSYEKL. V lost 0 bases to trimming and J lost 7 bases; unmatched junction nucleotides: 13. Assay: immunoSEQ multiplex PCR; the TCRdb copy retains only in-frame clones and omits some. Of over 200,000 clones listed, around three quarters are singletons. The rearrangement joins TRBV4-1 to TRBJ2-1, with 9 nucleotides matching TRBD2. The sequence was obtained from a woman older than 75 with acute or convalescent COVID-19. The specimen was peripheral blood. The CDR3 DNA sequence: TGCGCCAGCAGCCAAGAGGTGACTAGCGGCGTCGTTAGTAATGAGCAGTTCTTC. It translates to CASSQEVTSGVVSNEQFF.